The 16 T cell receptor beta chains in this list originate from one sample, sequenced in a study of blood T cells in healthy people across ages. It was with a sample-barcoded 5' primer and a J-beta primer mix that a second PCR of roughly 7 to 12 cycles was run. One entry per CDR3 protein, called by TCRdb with MiXCR from the 5' RACE reads. The sample yields about 640,000 distinct CDR3 sequences, roughly 30% seen once. The sequenced material came from blood. These receptors all come from a woman at least 80 years old in good health.

This clonotype was detected a few times. The rearrangement uses TRBV12-3 or TRBV12-4 and TRBJ2-3; D might be TRBD1 or TRBD2, each matching 5 bases. This CDR3 has 15 residues. V was trimmed by 2 bases and J by 4 bases, leaving 13 bases between them. CDR3 residues: CASSLTGLSADTQYF. In DNA, the CDR3 is TGTGCCAGCAGTTTAACAGGACTGAGCGCAGATACGCAGTATTTT.

This clonotype was seen many times. The chain employs TRBV6-2 or TRBV6-3 and TRBJ2-4; D ambiguous. The CDR3 has 17 amino acids. CDR1 MNHEY and CDR2 SVGEGT come from the germline V gene. V lost 10 bases to trimming and J lost 0 bases, with 22 bases between them. CDR3 sequence (DNA): TGTGCCACCGAAGTTGGACGGACGAACCTAGCCAAAAACATTCAGTACTTC. Translation gives CATEVGRTNLAKNIQYF.

The rearrangement joins TRBV5-5 to TRBJ1-1; D ambiguous. Trimming removed 9 bases from V and 1 base from J, with 13 bases in between. The CDR3 has 13 residues. CDR1 SGHKS and CDR2 YYEKEE come from the germline V gene (reference sequence). CDR3 sequence reads: CATHNPSNTEAFF. CDR3 DNA: TGTGCCACCCACAACCCTTCGAACACTGAAGCTTTCTTT.

About this clonotype itself: With a much larger clone just one base away, this may be a read error. The chain recombines TRBV12-3 or TRBV12-4 with TRBJ1-2; no definite D call. The CDR3 runs to 13 residues. The CDR3: CASSLAAYYDYTF. CDR3 sequence (DNA): TGTGCCAGCAGTTTAGCGGCTTACTATGACTACACCTTC.

In its sample, this clonotype was seen many times. The V and J genes are TRBV6-5 and TRBJ2-1; D is possibly TRBD2 (5 bases). Germline CDR1 MNHEY, CDR2 SVGAGI. Trimming removed 0 bases from V and 1 base from J, with 10 bases in between. The CDR3 covers 16 residues. The CDR3 nucleotides read TGTGCCAGCAGTTACTCGATCGGGGAGTCCTACAATGAGCAGTTCTTC. Its translation: CASSYSIGESYNEQFF.

A note on this clonotype: At one of its ends the junction is not consistent with the germline gene, which may arise from a read error. V and J are TRBV2 and TRBJ2-1; D is undetermined. The CDR3 extends over 13 amino acids. Per the germline V gene, CDR1 is SNHLY and CDR2 is FYNNEI. CDR3 sequence reads: CANSPRNTDEQFF. CDR3 bases: TGTGCCAACAGTCCCCGGAACACCGATGAGCAGTTCTTC.

This clonotype was detected ten times or more. The chain employs TRBV20-1 and TRBJ2-7; D might be TRBD2 (5 bases). Looked up from germline, CDR1 is DFQATT and CDR2 is SNEGSKA (reference sequence). The CDR3 covers 13 residues. V gave up 5 bases and J gave up 6 bases, with 17 bases separating them. The CDR3 bases are TGCAGTGCTGGCCGCAGCGGTACGGGCGAGCAGTACTTC. As protein: CSAGRSGTGEQYF.

This rearrangement joins TRBV29-1 to TRBJ2-7, with 9 bases lining up with TRBD1. The V and J ends lost 6 bases and 5 bases, in that order; junction bases with no gene match: 8. Germline V gene sequence: CDR1 SQVTM, CDR2 ANQGSEA. CDR3 length: 13 residues. The DNA of the CDR3 is TGCAGCGTGGGTCGGACAGGGGTTCACGAGCAGTACTTC. The encoded protein is CSVGRTGVHEQYF.

This clonotype was counted ten times or more. The genes are TRBV19 and TRBJ1-2; TRBD1 matches at 7 bases. Germline CDR1 LNHDA, CDR2 SQIVND (reference sequence). The V and J ends lost 7 bases and 3 bases, in that order; junction bases with no gene match: 8. The CDR3 is 14 amino acids. The CDR3 coding sequence is TGTGCCAGTACCCGTGACGGGACAGACTATGGCTACACCTTC. Residues: CASTRDGTDYGYTF.

With regard to this clonotype: A junction end diverges from the germline sequence, so it may reflect a read error. This chain uses TRBV13 with TRBJ1-1, with unresolved D. This CDR3 spans 13 amino acids. Germline values: CDR1 PRHDT, CDR2 FYEKMQ (reference sequence). The CDR3 region has the DNA TGTGCCAGCGGCTTTGACAAGAACACTGAAGCTTTCTTT. This encodes CASGFDKNTEAFF.

This clonotype was picked up many times. The gene calls are TRBV28 and TRBJ2-4, with D uncertain. Trimming removed 6 bases at V and 0 bases at J, with 21 bases between. The germline V gene encodes CDR1 MDHEN and CDR2 SYDVKM. The CDR3 length is 18 residues. The CDR3, as DNA: TGTGCCAGCAGCCTCGACCTCACCCCGTTGGTAGCCAAAAACATTCAGTACTTC. Amino acid sequence: CASSLDLTPLVAKNIQYF.

Worth noting for this clonotype: The junction and the germline gene differ at one end; a read error may be behind it. V gene TRBV5-1 combines with J gene TRBJ2-1; 10 bases are a match to TRBD2. Germline lookup yields CDR1 SGHRS and CDR2 YFSETQ. The CDR3 runs to 17 residues. CDR3 DNA sequence: TGCGCCCGCAGCCAAAATCCATCTAGCGGGGGATACAATGAGCAGTTCTTC. Protein sequence: CARSQNPSSGGYNEQFF.

The genes are TRBV30 and TRBJ1-1; D is possibly TRBD1 (6 bases). The CDR3 has 16 residues. Germline V gene sequence: CDR1 GTSNPN, CDR2 SVGIG (reference sequence). V was pared by 3 bases and J by 2 bases, with 19 bases between. The CDR3 loop reads CAWSPTPGEKNTEAFF. The CDR3 coding sequence is TGTGCCTGGAGCCCCACCCCAGGGGAGAAAAACACTGAAGCTTTCTTT.

This clonotype was counted between two and nine times. A much larger clone differs from this one at a single base, so this may be a read error. The rearrangement links TRBV11-2 to TRBJ2-7, with 11 nucleotides matching TRBD2. The junction had 17 bases not matched to a gene; V was cut back by 3 bases and J by 7 bases. The CDR3 is 18 amino acids. Germline V gives CDR1 SGHAT, CDR2 FQNNGV. CDR3 loop: CASSFGIAGGRSYNEQYF. In DNA, the CDR3 is TGTGCCAGCAGCTTTGGGATAGCGGGGGGGCGGTCCTACAATGAGCAGTACTTC.

The chain joins TRBV11-2 to TRBJ1-2; D unclear. Trimming stripped 5 bases from V and 0 bases from J, with 16 bases between. The CDR3 extends over 16 amino acids. Germline CDR1 reads SGHAT; CDR2 reads FQNNGV. This CDR3 reads CASSTRLMQTNYGYTF. The CDR3 DNA reads TGTGCCAGCAGCACCCGACTGATGCAGACTAACTATGGCTACACCTTC.

This clonotype was detected many times. This chain connects TRBV2 to TRBJ1-2; D ambiguous. V lost 1 base, J lost 1 base, and 10 bases lay in between. The germline gives CDR1 SNHLY, CDR2 FYNNEI. CDR3 length: 15 residues. The CDR3 DNA sequence: TGTGCCAGCAGTGAAGTGGAGGGAGTTAACTATGGCTACACCTTC. Translation gives CASSEVEGVNYGYTF.